These T cell receptor beta chains were read from a single sample in a study of control samples from healthy donors and cancer patients. Sequenced by immunoSEQ multiplex PCR; TCRdb stores in-frame clones only, minus some. The sample has about 120,000 clones, approximately 92% seen once. Sequences were obtained from PBMCs. All receptors derive from an elderly man with head and neck cancer. The CDR3 runs from the conserved cysteine through the conserved F or W. The order of the fields is J gene, V gene, CDR3 length, D gene, clone size, CDR3 protein, CDR3 DNA. A D gene is named only where the DNA matches it firmly. Clone size appears in some rows only: once, few, many, or a class for an expanded clone.

j_gene: TRBJ2-1; v_gene: TRBV6-6; len: 16; d_gene: .; abundance: .; CDR3aa: CASSTLGGAYYNEQFF; CDR3nt: TGTGCCAGCAGTACACTAGGGGGAGCGTATTACAATGAGCAGTTCTTC
j_gene: TRBJ2-5; v_gene: TRBV3-1/TRBV3-2; len: 15; d_gene: .; abundance: .; CDR3aa: CASSRGLRHQETQYF; CDR3nt: TGTGCCAGCAGCCGGGGACTTCGACACCAAGAGACCCAGTACTTC
j_gene: TRBJ2-2; v_gene: TRBV12-3/TRBV12-4; len: 13; d_gene: .; abundance: .; CDR3aa: CASSFGGPGELFF; CDR3nt: TGTGCCAGCAGTTTCGGAGGCCCCGGGGAGCTGTTTTTT
j_gene: TRBJ1-5; v_gene: TRBV2; len: 15; d_gene: TRBD1; abundance: .; CDR3aa: CASRRDRPGNQPQHF; CDR3nt: TGTGCCAGCAGGCGGGACAGGCCGGGGAATCAGCCCCAGCATTTT
j_gene: TRBJ2-5; v_gene: TRBV5-4; len: 13; d_gene: .; abundance: once; CDR3aa: CASSTDPGETQYF; CDR3nt: TGTGCCAGCAGCACAGATCCAGGGGAGACCCAGTACTTC
j_gene: TRBJ1-4; v_gene: TRBV5-6; len: 12; d_gene: .; abundance: .; CDR3aa: CASSRGNEKLFF; CDR3nt: TGTGCCAGCAGCAGGGGTAATGAAAAACTGTTTTTT
j_gene: TRBJ1-4; v_gene: TRBV5-4; len: 16; d_gene: TRBD1; abundance: .; CDR3aa: CASSLTGGAGNEKLFF; CDR3nt: TGTGCCAGCAGCTTGACAGGGGGCGCGGGTAATGAAAAACTGTTTTTT
j_gene: TRBJ1-1; v_gene: TRBV11-2; len: 13; d_gene: .; abundance: .; CDR3aa: CASSLDWNTEAFF; CDR3nt: TGTGCCAGCAGCTTGGACTGGAACACTGAAGCTTTCTTT
j_gene: TRBJ2-7; v_gene: TRBV9; len: 15; d_gene: TRBD2; abundance: once; CDR3aa: CASSVYTREVSEQYF; CDR3nt: TGTGCCAGCAGCGTGTACACTCGGGAGGTTAGCGAGCAGTACTTC
j_gene: TRBJ2-1; v_gene: TRBV19; len: 14; d_gene: TRBD2; abundance: .; CDR3aa: CASGLAGGYNEQFF; CDR3nt: TGTGCCAGCGGACTAGCGGGCGGCTACAATGAGCAGTTCTTC
j_gene: TRBJ1-5; v_gene: TRBV18; len: 15; d_gene: .; abundance: .; CDR3aa: CASSPDSNSNQPQHF; CDR3nt: TGTGCCAGCTCACCCGACAGTAACAGCAATCAGCCCCAGCATTTT
j_gene: TRBJ2-7; v_gene: TRBV21-1; len: 14; d_gene: .; abundance: once; CDR3aa: CASSIGPPRDEQYF; CDR3nt: TGTGCCAGCAGCATCGGACCCCCTCGGGACGAGCAGTACTTC
j_gene: TRBJ2-2; v_gene: TRBV29-1; len: 13; d_gene: TRBD2; abundance: .; CDR3aa: CSVGGLSTGELFF; CDR3nt: TGCAGCGTTGGGGGACTAAGTACCGGGGAGCTGTTTTTT
j_gene: TRBJ2-7; v_gene: TRBV2; len: 13; d_gene: .; abundance: .; CDR3aa: CASGARNTYEQYF; CDR3nt: TGTGCCAGCGGGGCCAGGAATACCTACGAGCAGTACTTC
j_gene: TRBJ2-5; v_gene: TRBV7-8; len: 15; d_gene: .; abundance: .; CDR3aa: CASSFTGPIQETQYF; CDR3nt: TGTGCCAGCAGCTTCACCGGGCCGATCCAAGAGACCCAGTACTTC
j_gene: TRBJ2-7; v_gene: TRBV27; len: 16; d_gene: .; abundance: .; CDR3aa: CASSYYRGSRGDEQYF; CDR3nt: TGTGCCAGCAGTTACTATCGTGGCTCCCGTGGCGACGAGCAGTACTTC
j_gene: TRBJ1-1; v_gene: TRBV6-5; len: 15; d_gene: .; abundance: .; CDR3aa: CASSYSIQGGTEAFF; CDR3nt: TGTGCCAGCAGTTACTCGATACAGGGTGGCACTGAAGCTTTCTTT
j_gene: TRBJ1-4; v_gene: TRBV9; len: 16; d_gene: .; abundance: .; CDR3aa: CASSVAHSATNEKLFF; CDR3nt: TGTGCCAGCAGCGTGGCTCACAGTGCAACTAATGAAAAACTGTTTTTT
j_gene: TRBJ1-5; v_gene: TRBV27; len: 14; d_gene: .; abundance: few; CDR3aa: CASSLSGGGQPQHF; CDR3nt: TGTGCCAGCAGTTTAAGTGGGGGGGGGCAGCCCCAGCATTTT
j_gene: TRBJ2-6; v_gene: TRBV18; len: 15; d_gene: .; abundance: .; CDR3aa: CASSPADSGANVLTF; CDR3nt: TGTGCCAGCTCACCAGCAGACTCTGGGGCCAACGTCCTGACTTTC
j_gene: TRBJ2-3; v_gene: TRBV4-3; len: 18; d_gene: TRBD1; abundance: .; CDR3aa: CASSQERDRAFSTDTQYF; CDR3nt: TGCGCCAGCAGCCAGGAACGGGACAGGGCCTTTAGCACAGATACGCAGTATTTT
j_gene: TRBJ1-2; v_gene: TRBV10-3; len: 14; d_gene: .; abundance: .; CDR3aa: CAISGRGENYGYTF; CDR3nt: TGTGCCATCAGTGGGAGAGGGGAAAACTATGGCTACACCTTC
j_gene: TRBJ2-5; v_gene: TRBV7-5; len: 17; d_gene: .; abundance: .; CDR3aa: CARSFPHRGKAGETQYF; CDR3nt: TGTGCCAGAAGCTTTCCTCACCGGGGTAAAGCGGGCGAGACCCAGTACTTC